Described below is a single T cell receptor beta chain sequence and its context. What it recognizes is unknown. The PCR used 60 Vbeta and 13 Jbeta primers. The protocol was immunoSEQ multiplex PCR, while the TCRdb copy is restricted to in-frame clones and leaves out a portion. The sample yields 55,000 to 70,000 clones, roughly four fifths seen once. The sample is drawn from a study of cytomegalovirus exposure and HLA in healthy donors. This CDR3 spans 12 amino acids. Germline V lookup: CDR1 SQVTM, CDR2 ANQGSEA. Trimming removed 4 bases at V and 0 bases at J, with 5 bases between. Study results and caveats: Later analysis identified some 16,000 TCR beta sequences associated with HLA alleles, using a false discovery rate threshold of 0.05. When a later analysis was performed, an Asian-associated ancestry cluster reportedly had fewer N-insertions than the approximately 680-donor mean. The study found most TCR sequences rare, yet found some public TCRs in many donors.

The chain employs TRBV29-1 and TRBJ2-3; D is uncertain. The clonotype comes from a woman aged 55-69 years in good health and CMV-seropositive. Sample: PBMCs. The CDR3 DNA reads TGCAGCGTTGGAGCGAGCACAGATACGCAGTATTTT. As protein: CSVGASTDTQYF.